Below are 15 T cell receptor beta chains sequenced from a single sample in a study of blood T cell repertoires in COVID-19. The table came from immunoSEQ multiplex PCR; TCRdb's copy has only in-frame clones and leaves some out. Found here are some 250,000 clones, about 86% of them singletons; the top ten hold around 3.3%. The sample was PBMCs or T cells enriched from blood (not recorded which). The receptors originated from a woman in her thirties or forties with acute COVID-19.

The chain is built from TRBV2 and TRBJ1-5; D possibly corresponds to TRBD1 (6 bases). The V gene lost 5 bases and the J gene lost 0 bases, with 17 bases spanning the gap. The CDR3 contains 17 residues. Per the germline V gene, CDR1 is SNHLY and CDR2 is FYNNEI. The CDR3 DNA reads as TGTGCCAGCAGTATCGATACAGGGACATATAGCAATCAGCCCCAGCATTTT. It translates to CASSIDTGTYSNQPQHF.

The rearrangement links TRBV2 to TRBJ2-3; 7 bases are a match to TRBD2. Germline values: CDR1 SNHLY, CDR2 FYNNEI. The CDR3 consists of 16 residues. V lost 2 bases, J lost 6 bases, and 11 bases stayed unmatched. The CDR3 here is CASSEMSGGNLDTQYF. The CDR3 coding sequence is TGTGCCAGCAGTGAAATGTCGGGAGGTAATCTGGATACGCAGTATTTT.

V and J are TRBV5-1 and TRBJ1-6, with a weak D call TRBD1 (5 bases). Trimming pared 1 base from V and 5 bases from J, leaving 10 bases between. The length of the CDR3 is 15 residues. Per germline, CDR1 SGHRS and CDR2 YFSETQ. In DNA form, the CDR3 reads TGCGCCAGCAGCTTGTTGCCAGGGAATAATTCACCCCTCCACTTT. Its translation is CASSLLPGNNSPLHF.

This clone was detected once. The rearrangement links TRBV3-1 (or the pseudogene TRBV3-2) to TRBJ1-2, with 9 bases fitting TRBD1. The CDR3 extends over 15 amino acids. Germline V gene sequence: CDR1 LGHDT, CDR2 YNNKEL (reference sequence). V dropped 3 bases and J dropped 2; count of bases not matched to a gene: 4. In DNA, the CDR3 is TGTGCCAGCAGCCACCGGGACAGGGCAAACTATGGCTACACCTTC. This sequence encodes CASSHRDRANYGYTF.

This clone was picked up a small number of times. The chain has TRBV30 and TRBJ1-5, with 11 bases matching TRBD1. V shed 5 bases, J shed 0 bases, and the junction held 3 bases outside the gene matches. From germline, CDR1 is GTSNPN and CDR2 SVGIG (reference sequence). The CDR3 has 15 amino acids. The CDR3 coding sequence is TGTGCCTGGGGGACAGGGGGAAGTAGCAATCAGCCCCAGCATTTT. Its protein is CAWGTGGSSNQPQHF.

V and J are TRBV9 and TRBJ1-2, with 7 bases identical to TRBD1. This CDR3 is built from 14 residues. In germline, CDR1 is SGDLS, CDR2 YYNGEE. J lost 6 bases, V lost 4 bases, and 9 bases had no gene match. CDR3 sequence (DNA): TGTGCCAGCAGCCCAACGGGACAGCCCGATGGCTACACCTTC. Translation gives CASSPTGQPDGYTF.

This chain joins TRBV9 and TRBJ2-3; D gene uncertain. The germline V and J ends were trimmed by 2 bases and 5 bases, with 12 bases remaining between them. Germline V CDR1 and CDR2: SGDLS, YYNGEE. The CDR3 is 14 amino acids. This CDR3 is CASSVRLMGDTQYF. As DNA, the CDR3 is TGTGCCAGCAGCGTGCGGTTGATGGGAGATACGCAGTATTTT.

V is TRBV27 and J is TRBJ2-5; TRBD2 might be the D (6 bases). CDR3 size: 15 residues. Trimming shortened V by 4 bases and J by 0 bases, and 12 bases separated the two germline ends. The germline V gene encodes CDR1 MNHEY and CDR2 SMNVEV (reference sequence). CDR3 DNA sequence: TGTGCCAGCAGTTGGACCCGGACTAACCAAGAGACCCAGTACTTC. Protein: CASSWTRTNQETQYF.

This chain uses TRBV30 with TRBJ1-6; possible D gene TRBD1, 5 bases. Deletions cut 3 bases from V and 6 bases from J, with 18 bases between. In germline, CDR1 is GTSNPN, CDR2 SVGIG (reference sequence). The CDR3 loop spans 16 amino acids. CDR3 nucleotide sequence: TGTGCCTGGAGCCCCCCGGGGGTTCGGGCTAATTCACCCCTCCACTTT. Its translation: CAWSPPGVRANSPLHF.

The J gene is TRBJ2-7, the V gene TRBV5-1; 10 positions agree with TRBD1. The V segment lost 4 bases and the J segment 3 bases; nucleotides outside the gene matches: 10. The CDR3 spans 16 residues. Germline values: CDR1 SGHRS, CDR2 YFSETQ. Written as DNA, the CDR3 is TGCGCCAGCAGCCCAAAATCCGGGACAGGGGTCTACGAGCAGTACTTC. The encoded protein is CASSPKSGTGVYEQYF.

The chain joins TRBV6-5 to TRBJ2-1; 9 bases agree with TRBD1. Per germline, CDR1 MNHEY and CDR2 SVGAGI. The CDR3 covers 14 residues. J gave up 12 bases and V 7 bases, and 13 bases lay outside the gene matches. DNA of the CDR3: TGTGCCAGCAAGCATTCCGGGACAGGGTATAGGCAGTTCTTC. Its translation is CASKHSGTGYRQFF.

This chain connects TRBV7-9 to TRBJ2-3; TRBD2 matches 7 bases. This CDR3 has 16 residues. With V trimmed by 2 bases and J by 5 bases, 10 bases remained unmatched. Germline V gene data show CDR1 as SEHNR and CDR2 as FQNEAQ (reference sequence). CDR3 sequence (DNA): TGTGCCAGCAGCTTAAGGGCGGCTAGCGGTCGAGATACGCAGTATTTT. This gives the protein CASSLRAASGRDTQYF.

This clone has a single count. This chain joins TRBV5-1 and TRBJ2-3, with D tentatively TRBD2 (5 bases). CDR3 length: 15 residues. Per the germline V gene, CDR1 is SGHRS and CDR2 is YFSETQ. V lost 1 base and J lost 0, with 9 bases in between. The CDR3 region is CASSLSADSTDTQYF. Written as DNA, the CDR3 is TGCGCCAGCAGCTTGTCAGCGGATAGCACAGATACGCAGTATTTT.

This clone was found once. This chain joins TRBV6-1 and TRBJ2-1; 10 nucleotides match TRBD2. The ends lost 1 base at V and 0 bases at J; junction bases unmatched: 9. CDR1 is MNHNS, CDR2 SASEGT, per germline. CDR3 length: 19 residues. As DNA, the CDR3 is TGTGCCAGCAGTGAAGTCAGCGGGAGGGTCCAAGGCTCCTACAATGAGCAGTTCTTC. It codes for CASSEVSGRVQGSYNEQFF.

The CDR3 reads CASSFSGHTYRQETQYF. In DNA, the CDR3 is TGCGCCAGCAGCTTCTCGGGACATACGTACCGGCAAGAGACCCAGTACTTC. The chain has TRBV5-1 and TRBJ2-5, with D possibly TRBD1 on 6 matching bases. The CDR3 extends over 17 amino acids. Deletions cut 2 bases from V and 2 bases from J, with 19 bases between. Per the germline V gene, CDR1 is SGHRS and CDR2 is YFSETQ. The full variable domain, in which reference TRBV5-1 and TRBJ2-5 provide the parts outside the CDR3, is KAGVTQTPRYLIKTRGQQVTLSCSPISGHRSVSWYQQTPGQGLQFLFEYFSETQRNKGNFPGRFSGRQFSNSRSEMNVSTLELGDSALYLCASSFSGHTYRQETQYFGPGTRLLVL.